What follows is one TCR beta chain and its context. Antigen unknown. The sample originates from a study of OX40 agonist ivuxolimab in advanced cancers. Germline values: CDR1 SGHKS, CDR2 YYEKEE (reference sequence). The ends were cut back, 6 bases at V and 0 bases at J, with 13 bases in the middle. The CDR3 runs 14 residues. Study-wide points: At 0.1 to 3.0 mg/kg, CD4+ and CD8+ blood T cells expanded clonally by week 6.

Data came from immunoSEQ multiplex PCR; TCRdb stores just in-frame clones and leaves some out. In the table there are fewer than 50,000 clones, roughly nine tenths of which are singletons. The V and J genes are TRBV5-5 and TRBJ2-7, with D uncertain. The sequencing used CD4+ or CD8+ T cells sorted from blood, collected in a trial of the OX40 agonist ivuxolimab. The receptor's source is an adult with an advanced solid tumor such as melanoma, head and neck, liver or kidney cancer. CDR3 in amino acids: CASTSETYSYEQYF. The CDR3 nucleotides read TGTGCCAGCACTTCCGAGACATACTCCTACGAGCAGTACTTC. Full variable domain (missing parts from reference TRBV5-5 and TRBJ2-7): DAGVTQSPTHLIKTRGQQVTLRCSPISGHKSVSWYQQVLGQGPQFIFQYYEKEERGRGNFPDRFSARQFPNYSSELNVNALLLGDSALYLCASTSETYSYEQYFGPGTRLTVT.